The 10 T cell receptor beta chains listed next were all sequenced from one sample in a study of chemoradiotherapy in HPV16-positive cancers. TCRdb's copy holds only in-frame clones and misses some; the assay was immunoSEQ multiplex PCR. In the table there are tens of thousands of clones, approximately 88% of which are singletons. The material sequenced was blood, taken from a patient who underwent chemoradiotherapy. All receptors derive from a human donor with HPV-associated anogenital cancer.

The chain recombines TRBV6-4 with TRBJ1-2; D is uncertain. CDR1 and CDR2 (germline): MRHNA, SNTAGT. V was clipped by 6 bases and J by 1 base, with 15 bases between them. This CDR3 is built from 15 residues. This CDR3 reads CASRRDKKNNYGYTF. The CDR3 DNA follows: TGTGCCAGCAGGAGAGACAAGAAGAATAACTATGGCTACACCTTC.

The chain employs TRBV5-4 and TRBJ2-1; 7 nucleotides match TRBD2. The CDR3 extends over 15 amino acids. Germline CDR1 and CDR2: SGHNT and YYREEE (reference sequence). V was pared by 2 bases and J by 3 bases, with 5 bases of the junction left unmatched. The CDR3, as DNA: TGTGCCAGCAGCTTACGGCGGGGGTTCTACAATGAGCAGTTCTTC. It translates to CASSLRRGFYNEQFF.

This chain connects TRBV4-1 to TRBJ2-7, with 9 bases identical to TRBD2. CDR1 and CDR2 (germline): MGHRA, YSYEKL. V shed 0 bases and J 4 bases; nucleotides not matched to a gene: 7. This CDR3 spans 16 amino acids. DNA of the CDR3: TGCGCCAGCAGCCAAGATGGTGCTAGCGGGATTTACGAGCAGTACTTC. The encoded protein is CASSQDGASGIYEQYF.

The gene calls are TRBV28 and TRBJ1-4; the match to TRBD1 covers 10 bases. V shed 6 bases, J shed 6 bases, and the junction held 7 bases outside the gene matches. CDR1 and CDR2 from the germline V gene are MDHEN and SYDVKM. The CDR3 consists of 15 residues. This chain's CDR3 is CASSPLGTGDEKLFF. The CDR3 bases are TGTGCCAGCAGCCCTCTCGGGACAGGGGATGAAAAACTGTTTTTT.

The rearrangement joins TRBV2 to TRBJ1-1; D gene ambiguous. This CDR3 has 13 residues. Germline assignment: CDR1 SNHLY and CDR2 FYNNEI. Trimming removed 5 bases at V and 1 base at J, with 8 bases between. The CDR3 is CASSRDTNTEAFF. In DNA, the CDR3 is TGTGCCAGCAGTCGCGACACGAACACTGAAGCTTTCTTT.

The chain links TRBV5-6 to TRBJ1-2, with a tentative D call TRBD1 (5 bases). CDR3 size: 12 residues. The germline gives CDR1 SGHDT, CDR2 YYEEEE. Deletions cut 6 bases from V and 5 bases from J, with 11 bases between. CDR3 coding DNA: TGTGCCAGCAACCGGGCAGGGTATGGCTACACCTTC. The encoded protein is CASNRAGYGYTF.

J is TRBJ2-2 and V is TRBV19, with 9 bases aligning to TRBD2. The CDR3 runs 14 residues. The V segment lost 4 bases and the J segment 12 bases; nucleotides outside the gene matches: 9. Germline CDR1 and CDR2: LNHDA and SQIVND (reference sequence). The CDR3 DNA is TGTGCCAGTAGTACCGCGCTAGCGGGAATTCAGCTGTTTTTT. This translates into CASSTALAGIQLFF.

V and J are TRBV6-1 and TRBJ2-7; no firm D call. CDR3 length equals 15 residues. Trimming removed 7 bases at V and 2 bases at J, with 18 bases between. The germline CDR1 and CDR2 sequences are MNHNS and SASEGT. CDR3 protein: CASKSSLGNPYEQYF. The CDR3 DNA sequence: TGTGCCAGCAAATCTTCCCTTGGTAACCCCTACGAGCAGTACTTC.

This sequence joins TRBV5-1 and TRBJ1-1, with D uncertain. Trimming took 0 bases from V and 1 from J, leaving 10 bases between them. Germline V gene data show CDR1 as SGHRS and CDR2 as YFSETQ. This CDR3 has 15 residues. The CDR3 DNA sequence: TGCGCCAGCAGCTTGGTAGGCGGGAAGAACACTGAAGCTTTCTTT. This codes for CASSLVGGKNTEAFF.

The chain recombines TRBV15 with TRBJ2-1; 7 bases match TRBD2. With V trimmed by 0 bases and J by 6 bases, 5 bases remained unmatched. Germline CDR1 is LNHNV and CDR2 is YYDKDF (reference sequence). This CDR3 comprises 15 residues. The CDR3, as DNA: TGTGCCACCAGCAGAGATCTCGGGACTACCAATGAGCAGTTCTTC. This translates into CATSRDLGTTNEQFF.